What follows are 10 T cell receptor beta chains derived from one specimen sequenced in a study of control samples from healthy donors and cancer patients. Profiling relied on immunoSEQ multiplex PCR, and the TCRdb table lists in-frame clones only, not all of them. The repertoire holds some 120,000 clones, with over 85% as singletons. What was sequenced was blood. The receptors were sampled from a man younger than 40 in good health.

The rearrangement links TRBV27 to TRBJ2-3; no reliable D call. Germline V CDR1 and CDR2: MNHEY, SMNVEV (reference sequence). The CDR3 covers 13 residues. The ends were cut back, 1 base at V and 1 base at J, with 3 bases in the middle. The CDR3 bases are TGTGCCAGCAGTTTATATGGCACAGATACGCAGTATTTT. This translates into CASSLYGTDTQYF.

This clone was detected only once. The chain combines TRBV27 with TRBJ1-3; the D gene is possibly TRBD1 (5 bases). This CDR3 contains 15 residues. Per the germline V gene, CDR1 is MNHEY and CDR2 is SMNVEV (reference sequence). The V end was cut by 5 bases, the J end by 8 bases, with 19 bases between. CDR3 loop: CASSPRGGGRDTIYF. In DNA, the CDR3 is TGTGCCAGCAGTCCCCGCGGGGGGGGACGGGACACCATATATTTT.

The rearrangement uses TRBV7-9 and TRBJ1-1; D ambiguous. V was pared by 4 bases and J by 1 base, with 16 bases between. Germline V gene sequence: CDR1 SEHNR, CDR2 FQNEAQ (reference sequence). The CDR3 spans 16 residues. The CDR3 bases are TGTGCCAGCAGCTCCCCCTCGGATCGAGCGAACACTGAAGCTTTCTTT. Amino acids: CASSSPSDRANTEAFF.

Here the CDR3 DNA reads TGCGCCAGCAGTCAATCTGAGCACCCGAGGGAGTTCTTC. This encodes CASSQSEHPREFF. The chain links TRBV23-1 to TRBJ2-1; the D gene is possibly TRBD2 (5 bases). TRBV23-1 falls under the ORF class, with uncertain function. The CDR3 runs to 13 residues. V shed 0 bases and J shed 14 bases, with 14 bases lying between them.

The chain carries TRBV6-5 and TRBJ1-3; D gene ambiguous. Deletions cut 6 bases from V and 4 bases from J, with 13 bases between. Germline V gene lookup returns CDR1 MNHEY and CDR2 SVGAGI. CDR3 length: 14 amino acids. The CDR3 region is CASRPREVGNTIYF. DNA for the CDR3: TGTGCCAGCAGACCGCGGGAGGTGGGAAACACCATATATTTT.

The chain couples TRBV5-1 to TRBJ2-5; D may be TRBD1 (6 bases). Trimming left V 2 bases short and J 5 bases short, with 10 bases between. Germline-derived CDR1 and CDR2 are SGHRS and YFSETQ. The CDR3 has 13 residues. The CDR3 reads CASSFGGGETQYF. The CDR3 DNA follows: TGCGCCAGCAGCTTTGGGGGCGGGGAGACCCAGTACTTC.

J is TRBJ2-5 and V is TRBV12-5, with TRBD2 matching over 8 bases. The V gene's germline CDR1 is LGHNT and CDR2 FRNRAP. After removal of 4 bases from V and 5 bases from J, the junction contained 15 bases not matched to a gene. CDR3 size: 17 residues. The CDR3 sequence: CASGSKLTSADGETQYF. The CDR3 nucleotides read TGTGCTAGTGGTTCAAAGCTGACTAGCGCGGATGGGGAGACCCAGTACTTC.

J is TRBJ2-2 and V is TRBV6-6; 10 bases fit TRBD2. The germline gives CDR1 MNHNY, CDR2 SVGAGI (reference sequence). The CDR3 spans 16 residues. V gave up 4 bases and J gave up 5 bases; unmatched junction bases: 7. CDR3: CASSSSAGGPTGELFF. In nucleotides, the CDR3 is TGTGCCAGCAGTTCCTCAGCGGGGGGGCCGACCGGGGAGCTGTTTTTT.

The chain recombines TRBV5-4 with TRBJ2-2; D not certain. The V and J ends lost 4 bases and 5 bases respectively, with 12 bases between them. The germline V gene encodes CDR1 SGHNT and CDR2 YYREEE (reference sequence). The CDR3 contains 14 residues. The chain's CDR3 is CASSTGLTTGELFF. CDR3 nucleotides: TGTGCCAGCAGCACCGGGCTCACGACCGGGGAGCTGTTTTTT.

The CDR3: CASSLAGTGGTDTQYF. The CDR3 DNA reads TGTGCCAGCAGCTTAGCGGGGACAGGGGGCACAGATACGCAGTATTTT. The V call is TRBV7-3, the J call TRBJ2-3, with 10 bases matching TRBD1. This CDR3 region has 16 residues. Germline lookup yields CDR1 SGHTA and CDR2 FQGTGA. Trimming cost V 2 bases and J 1 base; bases outside gene matches: 3.